Below, 21 T cell receptor beta chains from the same sample are listed, as sequenced in a study of identifying expanded T cells in peripheral blood (dated by TCRdb to between 2018 and 2021). The library was built by means of the immunoSEQ multiplex PCR assay. The immuneACCESS repertoire file appears here via TCRdb, limited to in-frame rearrangements. These files lack a portion of the clones; in checked studies, under half of the deficit traces to unresolved V genes, and the cause of the others is not known. The sample profile shows 90,000 to 100,000 clones; roughly 87% of them were found once. The ten largest clones add up to around 5.9% of the sample. Sequencing was carried out using blood. The origin of the receptors is a person aged 18 to 75 in good health.

The chain employs TRBV7-9 and TRBJ1-2; D unresolved. The CDR3 has 13 residues. The germline V and J ends were trimmed by 3 bases and 0 bases, with 5 bases remaining between them. Germline V gene data show CDR1 as SEHNR and CDR2 as FQNEAQ (reference sequence). CDR3 in amino acids: CASSFSSNYGYTF. In DNA form, the CDR3 reads TGTGCCAGCAGCTTCTCATCTAACTATGGCTACACCTTC.

This clone was seen just once. The genes are TRBV5-5 and TRBJ1-2; possible D gene TRBD1, 5 bases. Germline V CDR1 and CDR2: SGHKS, YYEKEE (reference sequence). The CDR3 runs to 17 residues. V shed 2 bases and J shed 3 bases, with 20 bases lying between them. As DNA, the CDR3 is TGTGCCAGCAGCTTAGGTGACAGTAACGACTTACACTATGGCTACACCTTC. It codes for CASSLGDSNDLHYGYTF.

The V call is TRBV2, the J call TRBJ1-1; D is uncertain. Per germline, CDR1 SNHLY and CDR2 FYNNEI. The CDR3 has 11 residues. V lost 2 bases to trimming and J lost 4 bases, with 2 bases between them. The chain's CDR3 is CASSEPTEAFF. CDR3 sequence (DNA): TGTGCCAGCAGTGAACCCACTGAAGCTTTCTTT.

The genes are TRBV5-1 and TRBJ2-2; 10 bases fit TRBD2. The CDR3 runs 15 residues. Germline CDR1 SGHRS, CDR2 YFSETQ. Trimming removed 1 base from V and 7 bases from J; junction bases left unmatched: 4. The CDR3 sequence is CASSLLSGRVGELFF. The DNA for the CDR3 is TGCGCCAGCAGCTTGCTGAGCGGGAGGGTCGGGGAGCTGTTTTTT.

The chain recombines TRBV29-1 with TRBJ2-1; 10 bases agree with TRBD1. This CDR3 has 12 residues. V trimming: 6 bases; J trimming: 6 bases; junction bases outside the gene matches: 2. Germline CDR1 SQVTM, CDR2 ANQGSEA. CDR3 loop: CSVRTGGNEQFF. CDR3 DNA sequence: TGCAGCGTCCGGACAGGGGGCAATGAGCAGTTCTTC.

The genes are TRBV6-1 and TRBJ1-1; tentative D call: TRBD1 (6 bases). The V end was cut by 8 bases, the J end by 8 bases, with 24 bases between. CDR1 and CDR2 (germline): MNHNS, SASEGT. This CDR3 comprises 15 residues. The CDR3 bases are TGTGCCAGCTCACAGGGAAGGATCTACGAGTGGGAAGCTTTCTTT. It translates to CASSQGRIYEWEAFF.

The chain employs TRBV2 and TRBJ2-3; 12 bases agree with TRBD2. Germline trimming cut 7 bases from V and 1 base from J; bases unmatched to any gene: 6. The CDR3 consists of 16 residues. Germline V gene lookup returns CDR1 SNHLY and CDR2 FYNNEI. The CDR3 DNA follows: TGTGCCAGCACCTCAAGACTAGCGGGGGGCACAGATACGCAGTATTTT. This translates into CASTSRLAGGTDTQYF.

The J gene is TRBJ2-2, the V gene TRBV7-9, with D unresolved. Trimming stripped 5 bases from V and 6 bases from J, with 7 bases between. The CDR3 covers 12 residues. Per germline, CDR1 SEHNR and CDR2 FQNEAQ (reference sequence). The CDR3 protein is CASSPSSGELFF. The CDR3 coding sequence is TGTGCCAGCAGCCCCAGCTCCGGGGAGCTGTTTTTT.

CDR3 in DNA: TGCGCCAGCAGCTGGGACAGGGGCTACGAGCAGTACTTC. Translated: CASSWDRGYEQYF. This chain joins TRBV5-1 and TRBJ2-7, with 10 bases fitting TRBD1. Looked up from germline, CDR1 is SGHRS and CDR2 is YFSETQ. Germline trimming cut 3 bases from V and 3 bases from J; bases unmatched to any gene: 0. The CDR3 covers 13 residues.

Written as DNA, the CDR3 is TGTGCCAGCAGCTTAGGAGGTAGCTTAAGCTCCTACGAGCAGTACTTC. Its translation: CASSLGGSLSSYEQYF. The chain is built from TRBV7-8 and TRBJ2-7; D gene unclear. Germline CDR1 SGHVS, CDR2 FQNEAQ. This CDR3 is 16 amino acids long. V dropped 1 base and J dropped 0 bases, with 13 bases sitting between them.

The chain employs TRBV2 and TRBJ1-1, with D perhaps matching TRBD1 (5 bases). The V gene lost 8 bases and the J gene lost 1 base, with 17 bases spanning the gap. Germline V gene data show CDR1 as SNHLY and CDR2 as FYNNEI. The CDR3 contains 15 residues. As DNA, the CDR3 is TGTGCCAGCCGCACCGTTATAACAGGGAACACTGAAGCTTTCTTT. Protein: CASRTVITGNTEAFF.

The chain links TRBV5-1 to TRBJ1-2; tentative D call: TRBD1 (5 bases). This CDR3 has 15 amino acids. V was trimmed by 7 bases and J by 2 bases, leaving 18 bases between them. Germline V gene sequence: CDR1 SGHRS, CDR2 YFSETQ. This CDR3 is CASARGQGVNYGYTF. In nucleotides, the CDR3 is TGCGCCAGCGCCCGAGGGCAGGGTGTGAACTATGGCTACACCTTC.

Only a few counts were recorded for this clone. The J gene is TRBJ1-2, the V gene TRBV10-3; no clear D gene. Germline CDR1 is ENHRY and CDR2 is SYGVKD. This CDR3 region has 13 residues. V was cut by 4 bases and J by 6 bases, with 12 bases left in between. The CDR3 loop reads CAISGTPSNGYTF. In nucleotides, the CDR3 is TGTGCCATCAGTGGGACCCCATCTAATGGCTACACCTTC.

This rearrangement joins TRBV7-2 to TRBJ2-6; D is unclear. The CDR3 sequence is 18 residues long. Per the germline V gene, CDR1 is SGHTA and CDR2 is FQGNSA. V gave up 1 base and J gave up 0 bases, with 13 bases separating them. The CDR3 is CASSLGPRRSSGANVLTF. CDR3 coding DNA: TGTGCCAGCAGCTTAGGCCCCAGACGGAGCTCTGGGGCCAACGTCCTGACTTTC.

This clone was seen only once. This chain uses TRBV12-5 with TRBJ1-5; D ambiguous. The V end was cut by 7 bases, the J end by 2 bases, with 18 bases between. Germline loops: CDR1 LGHNT, CDR2 FRNRAP. CDR3 size: 16 residues. Written as DNA, the CDR3 is TGTGCTAGTGTCCCCTCCCCGGGTGCGGGCAATCAGCCCCAGCATTTT. It specifies CASVPSPGAGNQPQHF.

The rearrangement links TRBV29-1 to TRBJ1-5; D not resolved. The CDR3 length is 12 residues. Germline lookup yields CDR1 SQVTM and CDR2 ANQGSEA. V was shortened by 7 bases and J by 3 bases, with 10 bases between the two germline ends. This chain's CDR3 is CSARIANQPQHF. The CDR3 nucleotides read TGCAGCGCTAGGATCGCCAATCAGCCCCAGCATTTT.

The rearrangement uses TRBV7-2 and TRBJ2-5; the D call may be TRBD1 or TRBD2 (6 bases each). V lost 1 base to trimming and J lost 5 bases, with 14 bases between them. The CDR3 has 15 amino acids. Germline CDR1 SGHTA, CDR2 FQGNSA. For the CDR3, the DNA is TGTGCCAGCAGCTTAGTCCGGGGGCTAACGGAGACCCAGTACTTC. Protein product: CASSLVRGLTETQYF.

V and J are TRBV5-6 and TRBJ1-1, with a tentative D call TRBD1 (5 bases). Germline lookup yields CDR1 SGHDT and CDR2 YYEEEE. Trimming cost V 7 bases and J 11 bases, with 18 bases left between them. The CDR3 has 12 amino acids. This CDR3 is CASGTSGFSAFF. For the CDR3, the DNA is TGTGCCAGCGGGACTTCCGGTTTTTCGGCTTTCTTT.

V and J are TRBV2 and TRBJ1-5, with D hard to call. In germline, CDR1 is SNHLY, CDR2 FYNNEI. V lost 3 bases and J lost 4, with 10 bases in between. There are 14 residues in the CDR3. CDR3 residues: CASSDAQKNQPQHF. CDR3 in DNA: TGTGCCAGCAGTGATGCACAGAAAAATCAGCCCCAGCATTTT.

The gene calls are TRBV10-1 and TRBJ1-2; no clear D gene. V was cut by 3 bases and J by 1 base, with 6 bases left in between. Germline lookup yields CDR1 WNHNN and CDR2 SYGVQD (reference sequence). CDR3 length: 13 amino acids. The CDR3 protein is CASSEGGNYGYTF. DNA of the CDR3: TGCGCCAGCAGTGAAGGCGGTAACTATGGCTACACCTTC.

Comment on this clone: The sample has other DNA sequences that encode this CDR3 too. The gene calls are TRBV5-1 and TRBJ1-3, with no clear D. Germline CDR1 SGHRS, CDR2 YFSETQ. Trimming left V 7 bases short and J 2 bases short, with 4 bases between. The CDR3 consists of 11 residues. CDR3 residues: CASRAGNTIYF. The CDR3 nucleotides read TGCGCCAGCCGCGCTGGAAACACCATATATTTT.